The clone carrying this T cell receptor (beta chain) is a singleton in its sample. Antigen specificity is unknown. PCR amplification relied on 60 Vbeta primers (plus 13 Jbeta primers). Sequencing was performed with immunoSEQ multiplex PCR; in TCRdb, only in-frame clones are kept and a portion is missing. There are under 250,000 clones in the sample; approximately 88% occur only once, and over 0.65% lies in the top ten. This sample is part of a study of cytomegalovirus exposure and HLA in healthy donors. General observations from the study: In a later analysis, TCR beta V- and J-gene trimming was associated with a missense DCLRE1C variant.

Sampled while nominally healthy, donors likely had unrecorded immune exposures. Trimming pared 8 bases from V and 8 bases from J, leaving 11 bases between. Germline V gives CDR1 MNHEY, CDR2 SMNVEV (reference sequence). The CDR3 spans 11 residues. The receptor's source is a boy aged 2-9 years in good health and CMV-seronegative. The chain employs TRBV27 and TRBJ2-3; D may be TRBD2 (6 bases). The sample consisted of PBMCs. In DNA, the CDR3 is TGTGCCAGCCAGGGAGGTGGTACGCAGTATTTT. Amino acids: CASQGGGTQYF.